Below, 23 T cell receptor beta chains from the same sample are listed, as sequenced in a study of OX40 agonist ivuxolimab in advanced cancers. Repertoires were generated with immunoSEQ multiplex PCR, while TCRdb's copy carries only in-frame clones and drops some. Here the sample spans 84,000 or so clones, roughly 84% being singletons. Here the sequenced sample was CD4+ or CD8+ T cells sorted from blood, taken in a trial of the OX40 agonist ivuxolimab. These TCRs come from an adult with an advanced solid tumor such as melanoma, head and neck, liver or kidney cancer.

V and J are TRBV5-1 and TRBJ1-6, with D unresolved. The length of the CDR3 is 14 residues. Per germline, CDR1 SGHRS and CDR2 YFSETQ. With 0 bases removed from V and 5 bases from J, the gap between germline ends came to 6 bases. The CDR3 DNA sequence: TGCGCCAGCAGCTTGGTTTCAGATAATTCACCCCTCCACTTT. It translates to CASSLVSDNSPLHF.

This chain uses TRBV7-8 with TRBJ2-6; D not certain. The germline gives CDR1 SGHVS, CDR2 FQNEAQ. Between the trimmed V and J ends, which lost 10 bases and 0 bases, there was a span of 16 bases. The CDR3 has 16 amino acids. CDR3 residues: CATTLNSDSGANVLTF. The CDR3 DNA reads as TGTGCCACCACGCTAAATTCAGACTCTGGGGCCAACGTCCTGACTTTC.

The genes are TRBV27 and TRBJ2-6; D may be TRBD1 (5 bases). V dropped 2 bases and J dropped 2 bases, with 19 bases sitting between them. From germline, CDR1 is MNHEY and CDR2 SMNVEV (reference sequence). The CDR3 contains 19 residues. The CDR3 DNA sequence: TGTGCCAGCAGTTTAGATCCCATGTCAGGGCGACCTGGGGCCAACGTCCTGACTTTC. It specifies CASSLDPMSGRPGANVLTF.

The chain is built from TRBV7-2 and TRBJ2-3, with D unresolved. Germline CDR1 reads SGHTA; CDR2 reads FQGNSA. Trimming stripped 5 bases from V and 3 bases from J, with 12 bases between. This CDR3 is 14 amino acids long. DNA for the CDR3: TGTGCCAGCAGCCCAGCAGGCGTAACAGATACGCAGTATTTT. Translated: CASSPAGVTDTQYF.

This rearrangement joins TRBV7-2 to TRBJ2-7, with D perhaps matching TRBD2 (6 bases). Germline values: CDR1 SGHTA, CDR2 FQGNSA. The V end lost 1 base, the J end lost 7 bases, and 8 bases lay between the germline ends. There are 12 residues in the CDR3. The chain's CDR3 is CASSLEGREQYF. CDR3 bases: TGTGCCAGCAGCTTAGAAGGGAGGGAGCAGTACTTC.

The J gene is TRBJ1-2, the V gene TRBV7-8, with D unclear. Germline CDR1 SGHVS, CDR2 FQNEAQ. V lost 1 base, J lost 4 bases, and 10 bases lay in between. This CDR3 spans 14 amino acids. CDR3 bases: TGTGCCAGCAGCTTAGAGCTGGGTGGCTATGGCTACACCTTC. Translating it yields CASSLELGGYGYTF.

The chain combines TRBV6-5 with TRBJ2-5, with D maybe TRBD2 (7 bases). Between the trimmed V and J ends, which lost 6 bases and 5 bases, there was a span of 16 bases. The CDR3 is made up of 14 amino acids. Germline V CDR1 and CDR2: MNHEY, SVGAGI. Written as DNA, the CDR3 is TGTGCCAGCAGAAAGGGGGGGCTCGGGGAGACCCAGTACTTC. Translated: CASRKGGLGETQYF.

The CDR3 sequence: CAISERAEEGTQYF. CDR3 DNA sequence: TGTGCCATCAGTGAAAGGGCCGAGGAGGGTACGCAGTATTTT. V and J are TRBV10-3 and TRBJ2-3; D is perhaps TRBD2 (6 bases). The V and J ends lost 3 bases and 8 bases respectively, with 15 bases between them. This CDR3 region has 14 residues. Germline V gene sequence: CDR1 ENHRY, CDR2 SYGVKD.

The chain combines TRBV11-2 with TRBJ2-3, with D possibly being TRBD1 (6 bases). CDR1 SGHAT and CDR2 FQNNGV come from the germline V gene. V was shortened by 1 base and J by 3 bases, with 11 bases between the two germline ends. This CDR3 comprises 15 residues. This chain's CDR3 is CASSLVYRETDTQYF. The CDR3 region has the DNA TGTGCCAGCAGCTTAGTATACAGGGAAACAGATACGCAGTATTTT.

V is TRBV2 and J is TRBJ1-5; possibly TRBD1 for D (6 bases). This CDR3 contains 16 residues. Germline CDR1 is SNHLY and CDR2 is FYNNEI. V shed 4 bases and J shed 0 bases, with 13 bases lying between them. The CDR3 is CASSGTGRASNQPQHF. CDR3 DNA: TGTGCCAGCAGTGGTACAGGGAGGGCTAGCAATCAGCCCCAGCATTTT.

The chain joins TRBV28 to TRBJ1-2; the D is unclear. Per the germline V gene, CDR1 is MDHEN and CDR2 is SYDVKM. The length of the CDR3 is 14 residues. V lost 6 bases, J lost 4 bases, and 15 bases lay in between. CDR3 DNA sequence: TGTGCCAGCAGGATAGGACGGAGGACCTATGGCTACACCTTC. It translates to CASRIGRRTYGYTF.

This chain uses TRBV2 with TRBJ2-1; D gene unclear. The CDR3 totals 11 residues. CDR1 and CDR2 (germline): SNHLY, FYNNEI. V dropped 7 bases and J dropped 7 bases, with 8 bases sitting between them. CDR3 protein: CASKIMNEQFF. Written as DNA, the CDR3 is TGTGCCAGCAAAATTATGAATGAGCAGTTCTTC.

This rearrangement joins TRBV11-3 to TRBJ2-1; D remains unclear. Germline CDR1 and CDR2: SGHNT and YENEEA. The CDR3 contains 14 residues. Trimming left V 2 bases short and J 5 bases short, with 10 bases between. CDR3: CASSLFGLHNEQFF. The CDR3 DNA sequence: TGTGCCAGCAGCTTATTCGGGTTACACAATGAGCAGTTCTTC.

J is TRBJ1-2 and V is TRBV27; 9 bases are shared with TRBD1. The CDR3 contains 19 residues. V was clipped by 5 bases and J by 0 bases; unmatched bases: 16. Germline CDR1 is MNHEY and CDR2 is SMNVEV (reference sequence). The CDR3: CASSPIMGDRVFTNYGYTF. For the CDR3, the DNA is TGTGCCAGCAGTCCTATCATGGGGGACAGGGTCTTCACTAACTATGGCTACACCTTC.

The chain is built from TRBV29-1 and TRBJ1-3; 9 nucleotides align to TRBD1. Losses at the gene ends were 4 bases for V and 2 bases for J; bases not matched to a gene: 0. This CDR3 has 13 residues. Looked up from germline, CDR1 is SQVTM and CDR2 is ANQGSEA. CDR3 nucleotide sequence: TGCAGCGTTGGGGACAGGGCTGGAAACACCATATATTTT. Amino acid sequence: CSVGDRAGNTIYF.

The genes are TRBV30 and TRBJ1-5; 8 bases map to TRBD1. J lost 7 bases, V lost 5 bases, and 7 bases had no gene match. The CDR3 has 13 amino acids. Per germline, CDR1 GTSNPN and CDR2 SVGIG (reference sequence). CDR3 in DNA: TGTGCCTGGGGGCACAGGGGGGACCAGCCCCAGCATTTT. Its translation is CAWGHRGDQPQHF.

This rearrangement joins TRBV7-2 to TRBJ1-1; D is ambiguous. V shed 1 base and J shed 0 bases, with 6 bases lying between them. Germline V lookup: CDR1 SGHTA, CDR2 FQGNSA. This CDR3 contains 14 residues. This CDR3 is CASSLDGLNTEAFF. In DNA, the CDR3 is TGTGCCAGCAGCTTAGATGGTTTGAACACTGAAGCTTTCTTT.

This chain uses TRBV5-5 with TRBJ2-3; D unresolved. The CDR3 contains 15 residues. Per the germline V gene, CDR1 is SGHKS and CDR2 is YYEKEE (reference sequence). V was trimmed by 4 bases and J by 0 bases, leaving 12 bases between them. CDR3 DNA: TGTGCCAGCAGCCTATGGTCGAGTAGCACAGATACGCAGTATTTT. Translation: CASSLWSSSTDTQYF. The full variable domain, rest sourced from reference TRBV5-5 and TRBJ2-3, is DAGVTQSPTHLIKTRGQQVTLRCSPISGHKSVSWYQQVLGQGPQFIFQYYEKEERGRGNFPDRFSARQFPNYSSELNVNALLLGDSALYLCASSLWSSSTDTQYFGPGTRLTVL.

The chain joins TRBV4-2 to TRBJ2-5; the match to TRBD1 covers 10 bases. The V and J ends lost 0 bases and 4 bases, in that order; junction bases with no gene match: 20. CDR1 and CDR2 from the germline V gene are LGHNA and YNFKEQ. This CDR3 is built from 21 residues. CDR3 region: CASSQEGQGGTRGGRRETQYF. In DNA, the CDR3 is TGTGCCAGCAGCCAAGAAGGACAGGGGGGGACCCGAGGGGGGAGGCGAGAGACCCAGTACTTC.

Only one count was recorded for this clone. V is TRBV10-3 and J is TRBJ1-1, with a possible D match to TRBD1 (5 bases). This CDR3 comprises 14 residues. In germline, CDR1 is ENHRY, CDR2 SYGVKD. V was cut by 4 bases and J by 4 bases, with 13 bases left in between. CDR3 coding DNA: TGTGCCATCAGTGTCCGGGGGAGTGGCACTGAAGCTTTCTTT. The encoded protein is CAISVRGSGTEAFF.

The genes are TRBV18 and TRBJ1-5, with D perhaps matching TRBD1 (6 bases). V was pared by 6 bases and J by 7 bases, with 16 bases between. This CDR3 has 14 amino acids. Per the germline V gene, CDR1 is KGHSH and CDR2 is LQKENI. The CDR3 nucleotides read TGTGCCAGCTCCTCAGGGGACGCGGGGCAGCCCCAGCATTTT. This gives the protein CASSSGDAGQPQHF.

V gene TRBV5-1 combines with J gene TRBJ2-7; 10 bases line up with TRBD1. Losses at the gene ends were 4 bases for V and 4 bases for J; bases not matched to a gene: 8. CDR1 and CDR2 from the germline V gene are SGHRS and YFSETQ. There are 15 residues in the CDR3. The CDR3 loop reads CASSPTGGAGYEQYF. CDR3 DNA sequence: TGCGCCAGCAGCCCGACAGGGGGCGCCGGATACGAGCAGTACTTC.

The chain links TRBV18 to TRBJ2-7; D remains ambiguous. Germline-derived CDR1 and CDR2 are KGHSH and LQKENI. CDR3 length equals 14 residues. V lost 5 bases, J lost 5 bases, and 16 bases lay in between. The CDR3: CASSSDPQAHEQYV. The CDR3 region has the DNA TGTGCCAGCTCAAGTGACCCCCAGGCCCACGAGCAGTACGTC.